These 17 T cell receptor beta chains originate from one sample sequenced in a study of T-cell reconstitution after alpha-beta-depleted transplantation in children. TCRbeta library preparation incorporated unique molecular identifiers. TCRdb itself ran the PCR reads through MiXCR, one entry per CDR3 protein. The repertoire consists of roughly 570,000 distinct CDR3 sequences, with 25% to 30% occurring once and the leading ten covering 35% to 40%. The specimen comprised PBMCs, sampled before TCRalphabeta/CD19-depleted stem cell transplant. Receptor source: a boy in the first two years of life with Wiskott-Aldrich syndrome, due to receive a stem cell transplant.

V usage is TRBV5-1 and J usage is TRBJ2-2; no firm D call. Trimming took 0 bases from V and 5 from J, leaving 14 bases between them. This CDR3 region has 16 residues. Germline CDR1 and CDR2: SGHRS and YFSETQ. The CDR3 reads CASSLVWGKNTGELFF. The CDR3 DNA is TGCGCCAGCAGCTTGGTCTGGGGAAAGAATACCGGGGAGCTGTTTTTT. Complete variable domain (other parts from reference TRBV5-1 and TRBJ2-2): KAGVTQTPRYLIKTRGQQVTLSCSPISGHRSVSWYQQTPGQGLQFLFEYFSETQRNKGNFPGRFSGRQFSNSRSEMNVSTLELGDSALYLCASSLVWGKNTGELFFGEGSRLTVL.

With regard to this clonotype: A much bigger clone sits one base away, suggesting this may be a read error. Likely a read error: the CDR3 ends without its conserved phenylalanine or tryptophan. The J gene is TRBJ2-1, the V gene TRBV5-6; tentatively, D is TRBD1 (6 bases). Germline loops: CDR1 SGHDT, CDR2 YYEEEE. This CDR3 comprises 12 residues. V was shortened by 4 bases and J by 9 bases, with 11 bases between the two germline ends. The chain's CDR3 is CASSRQVAEQFL. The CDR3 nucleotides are TGTGCCAGCAGCCGACAGGTGGCTGAGCAGTTCTTG.

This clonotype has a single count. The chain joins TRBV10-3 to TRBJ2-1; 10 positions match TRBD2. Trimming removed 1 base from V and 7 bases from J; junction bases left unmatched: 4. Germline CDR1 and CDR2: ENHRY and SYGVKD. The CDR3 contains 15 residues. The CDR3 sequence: CAISEWASGSNEQFF. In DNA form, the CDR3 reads TGTGCCATCAGTGAGTGGGCTAGCGGGAGTAATGAGCAGTTCTTC.

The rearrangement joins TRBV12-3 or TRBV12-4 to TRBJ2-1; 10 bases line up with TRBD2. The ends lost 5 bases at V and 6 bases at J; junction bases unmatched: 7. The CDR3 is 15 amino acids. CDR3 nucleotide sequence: TGTGCCAGCAGTCAACCGGGACTAGCGATCAATGAGCAGTTCTTC. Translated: CASSQPGLAINEQFF.

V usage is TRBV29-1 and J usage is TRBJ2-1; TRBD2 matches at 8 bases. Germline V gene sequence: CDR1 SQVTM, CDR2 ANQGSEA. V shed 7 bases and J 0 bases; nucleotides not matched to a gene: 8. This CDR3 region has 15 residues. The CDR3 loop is CSAPSSGGSYNEQFF. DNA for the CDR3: TGCAGCGCCCCCTCGAGCGGGGGCTCCTACAATGAGCAGTTCTTC.

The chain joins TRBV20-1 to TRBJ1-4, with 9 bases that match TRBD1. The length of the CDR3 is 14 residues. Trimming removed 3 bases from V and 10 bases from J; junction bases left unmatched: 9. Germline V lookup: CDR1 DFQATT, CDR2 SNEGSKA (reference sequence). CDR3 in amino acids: CSASKGQGSGKLFF. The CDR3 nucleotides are TGCAGTGCTAGCAAGGGACAGGGTAGCGGAAAACTGTTTTTT.

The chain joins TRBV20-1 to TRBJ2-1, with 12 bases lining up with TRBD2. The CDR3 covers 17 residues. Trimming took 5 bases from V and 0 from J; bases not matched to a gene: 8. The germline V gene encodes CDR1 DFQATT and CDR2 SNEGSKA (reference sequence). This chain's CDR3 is CSAPGLAGPSSYNEQFF. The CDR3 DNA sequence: TGCAGTGCTCCGGGACTAGCGGGTCCTAGCTCCTACAATGAGCAGTTCTTC.

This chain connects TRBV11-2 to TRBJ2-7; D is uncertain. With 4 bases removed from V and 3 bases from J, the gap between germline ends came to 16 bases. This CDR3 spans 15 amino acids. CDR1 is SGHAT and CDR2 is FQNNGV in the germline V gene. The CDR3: CASSYSAWGYYEQYF. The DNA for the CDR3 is TGTGCCAGCAGCTACTCCGCATGGGGATACTACGAGCAGTACTTC.

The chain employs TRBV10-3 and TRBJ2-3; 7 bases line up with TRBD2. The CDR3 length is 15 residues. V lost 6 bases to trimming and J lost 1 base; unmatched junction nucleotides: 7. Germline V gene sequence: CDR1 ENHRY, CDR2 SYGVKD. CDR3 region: CAISSGTTGTDTQYF. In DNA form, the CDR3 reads TGTGCCATCAGCTCCGGGACTACCGGCACAGATACGCAGTATTTT.

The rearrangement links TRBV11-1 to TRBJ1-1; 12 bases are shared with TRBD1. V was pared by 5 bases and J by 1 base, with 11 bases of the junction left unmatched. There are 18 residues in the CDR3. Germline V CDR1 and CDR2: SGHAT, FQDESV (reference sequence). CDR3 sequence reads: CASSLPSGTGGKNTEAFF. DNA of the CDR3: TGTGCCAGCAGCCTCCCTTCCGGGACAGGGGGCAAGAACACTGAAGCTTTCTTT. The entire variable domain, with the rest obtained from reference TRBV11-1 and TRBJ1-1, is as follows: EAEVAQSPRYKITEKSQAVAFWCDPISGHATLYWYRQILGQGPELLVQFQDESVVDDSQLPKDRFSAERLKGVDSTLKIQPAELGDSAMYLCASSLPSGTGGKNTEAFFGQGTRLTVV.

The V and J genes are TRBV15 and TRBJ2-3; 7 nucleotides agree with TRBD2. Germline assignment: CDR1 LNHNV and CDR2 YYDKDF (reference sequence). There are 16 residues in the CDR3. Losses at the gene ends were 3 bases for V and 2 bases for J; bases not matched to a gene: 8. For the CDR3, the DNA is TGTGCCACCAGCAGGGGGCTAGCGGACGCCACAGATACGCAGTATTTT. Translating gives CATSRGLADATDTQYF.

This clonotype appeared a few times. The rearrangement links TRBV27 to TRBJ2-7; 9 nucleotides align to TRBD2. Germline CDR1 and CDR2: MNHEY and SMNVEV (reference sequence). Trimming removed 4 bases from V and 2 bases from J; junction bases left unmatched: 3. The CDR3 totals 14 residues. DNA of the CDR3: TGTGCCAGCAGTTCCCTAGCGGGAACCTACGAGCAGTACTTC. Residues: CASSSLAGTYEQYF.

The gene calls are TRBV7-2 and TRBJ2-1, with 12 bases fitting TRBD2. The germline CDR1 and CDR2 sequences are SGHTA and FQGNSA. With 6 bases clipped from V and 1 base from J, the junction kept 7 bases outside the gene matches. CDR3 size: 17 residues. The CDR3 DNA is TGTGCCAGCAGGAACGGACTAGCGGGAACATCCTACAATGAGCAGTTCTTC. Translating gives CASRNGLAGTSYNEQFF.

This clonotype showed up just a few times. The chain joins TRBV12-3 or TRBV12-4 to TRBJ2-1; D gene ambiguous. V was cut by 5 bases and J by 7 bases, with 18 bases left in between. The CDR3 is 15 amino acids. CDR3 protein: CASSAGVRATNEQFF. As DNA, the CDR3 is TGTGCCAGCAGTGCCGGTGTTCGGGCCACAAATGAGCAGTTCTTC.

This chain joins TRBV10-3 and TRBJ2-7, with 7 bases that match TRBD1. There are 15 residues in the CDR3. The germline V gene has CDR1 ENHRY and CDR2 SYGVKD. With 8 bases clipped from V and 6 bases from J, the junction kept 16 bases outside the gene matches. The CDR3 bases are TGTGCCATCGAGAAAAGGGGGACAGATAAAAGCGAGCAGTACTTC. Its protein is CAIEKRGTDKSEQYF.

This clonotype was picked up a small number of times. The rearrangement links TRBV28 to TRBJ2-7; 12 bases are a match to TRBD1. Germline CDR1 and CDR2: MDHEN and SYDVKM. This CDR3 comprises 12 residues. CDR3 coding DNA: TGTGCTGGGGGACAGGGGGCGTTCGAGCAGTACTTC. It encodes CAGGQGAFEQYF. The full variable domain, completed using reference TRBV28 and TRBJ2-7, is DVKVTQSSRYLVKRTGEKVFLECVQDMDHENMFWYRQDPGLGLRLIYFSYDVKMKEKGDIPEGYSVSREKKERFSLILESASTNQTSMYLCAGGQGAFEQYFGPGTRLTVT.

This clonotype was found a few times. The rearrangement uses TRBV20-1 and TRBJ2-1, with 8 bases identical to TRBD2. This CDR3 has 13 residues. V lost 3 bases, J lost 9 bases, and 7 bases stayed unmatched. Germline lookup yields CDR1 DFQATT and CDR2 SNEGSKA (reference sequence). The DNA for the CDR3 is TGCAGTGCTAGCCCCAGCGGGAGTGGTGAGCAGTTCTTC. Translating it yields CSASPSGSGEQFF.